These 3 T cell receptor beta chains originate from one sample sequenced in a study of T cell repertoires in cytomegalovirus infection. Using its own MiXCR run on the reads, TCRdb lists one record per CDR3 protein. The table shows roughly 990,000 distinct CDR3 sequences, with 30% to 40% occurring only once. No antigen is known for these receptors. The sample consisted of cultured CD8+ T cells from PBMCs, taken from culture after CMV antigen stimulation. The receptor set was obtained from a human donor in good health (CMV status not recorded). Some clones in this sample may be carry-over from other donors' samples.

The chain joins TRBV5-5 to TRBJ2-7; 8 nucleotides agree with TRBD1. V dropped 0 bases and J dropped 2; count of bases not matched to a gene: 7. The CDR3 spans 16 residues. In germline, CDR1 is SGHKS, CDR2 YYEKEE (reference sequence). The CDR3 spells CASSLAGGQGTYEQYV. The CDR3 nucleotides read TGTGCCAGCAGCTTGGCGGGTGGACAGGGCACCTACGAGCAGTACGTC.

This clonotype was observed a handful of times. The CDR3 reads CSASGTSGEETQYF. The CDR3 bases are TGCAGTGCTAGTGGGACTAGCGGGGAAGAGACCCAGTACTTC. The chain uses TRBV20-1 and TRBJ2-5; 13 positions match TRBD2. V shed 3 bases, J shed 3 bases, and the junction held 1 base outside the gene matches. The CDR3 contains 14 residues. Germline V gene lookup returns CDR1 DFQATT and CDR2 SNEGSKA (reference sequence).

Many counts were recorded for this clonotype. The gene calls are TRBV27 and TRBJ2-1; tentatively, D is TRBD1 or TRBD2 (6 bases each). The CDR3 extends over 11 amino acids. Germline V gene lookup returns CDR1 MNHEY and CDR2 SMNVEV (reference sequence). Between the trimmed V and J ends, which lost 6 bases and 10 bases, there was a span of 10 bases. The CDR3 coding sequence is TGTGCCAGCAGATACGGGGGCGAGCAGTTCTTC. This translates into CASRYGGEQFF.